The sequence of this T cell receptor beta chain was determined in a study of blood T cell repertoires in COVID-19. Across the study: Acute and convalescent COVID-19 samples came from the United States, Italy and Spain. Nucleic acid was either cDNA or gDNA, and it came from T cells, B-cell-depleted T cells, or PBMCs.

The study drew participants aged roughly 18 to 95 years from some 23 US areas. Donors in Cohort 3 counted as recovered after two negative PCRs, clearance, or symptom resolution. Assay used: immunoSEQ multiplex PCR; TCRdb lists only in-frame clones, some missing. The data hold 250,000 to 350,000 clones, with approximately 92% observed a single time. The CDR3 has 17 amino acids. After removal of 0 bases from V and 3 bases from J, the junction contained 10 bases not matched to a gene. The germline V gene has CDR1 SGHNT and CDR2 YYREEE (reference sequence). This clonotype was sampled from a woman in her twenties or thirties who had recovered from COVID-19. V and J are TRBV5-4 and TRBJ1-1; 8 bases line up with TRBD1. The sequenced material came from PBMCs or T cells enriched from blood (not recorded which). The CDR3 loop reads CASSLGTGITADTEAFF. The CDR3 bases are TGTGCCAGCAGCTTGGGGACAGGGATAACGGCGGACACTGAAGCTTTCTTT.